The sample holds many counts of the clone carrying this T cell receptor (beta chain). The study tagged each TCR cDNA molecule with a unique molecular identifier. One entry per CDR3 protein results from TCRdb running MiXCR on the 5' RACE reads. The table includes under 75,000 distinct CDR3 sequences, about an eighth detected once. The data were obtained in a study of spatial heterogeneity in lung cancer. Specified time point: sample taken at primary tumor resection. From tumor, nontumor lung or frozen PBMC, whole RNA was taken unsorted for sequencing. This receptor was obtained from a male donor with early-stage non-small cell lung cancer. The input for sequencing was PBMCs, taken at surgery.

The CDR3 DNA reads as TGTGCCAGCAGAACCACCTCGGACAGGGCCTTTAATTCACCCCTCCACTTT. Its protein product is CASRTTSDRAFNSPLHF. The chain recombines TRBV7-9 with TRBJ1-6; the match to TRBD1 covers 8 bases. Germline assignment: CDR1 SEHNR and CDR2 FQNEAQ (reference sequence). J gave up 6 bases and V 6 bases, and 13 bases lay outside the gene matches. The CDR3 extends over 17 amino acids.